Following are 9 T cell receptor beta chains from one sample sequenced in a study of T-cell reconstitution after alpha-beta-depleted transplantation in children. Construction of the TCRbeta library involved unique molecular identifiers. TCRdb analysed the PCR reads with MiXCR anew, one entry per CDR3 protein. Of more than 550,000 distinct CDR3 sequences in the sample, 8% to 11% were seen once. The sample was PBMCs from the stem cell graft donor, taken from the stem cell graft. Receptors originate from a human donor who donated a stem cell graft to a child with acute myeloid leukemia.

The V and J genes are TRBV5-1 and TRBJ2-7; TRBD1 matches at 9 bases. The CDR3 contains 15 residues. V was clipped by 0 bases and J by 5 bases; unmatched bases: 6. In germline, CDR1 is SGHRS, CDR2 YFSETQ. The CDR3 DNA reads as TGCGCCAGCAGCTTGGTTGGGACAGGGAGGAACGAGCAGTACTTC. The encoded protein is CASSLVGTGRNEQYF. Supplemented by reference TRBV5-1 and TRBJ2-7, the full variable domain reads KAGVTQTPRYLIKTRGQQVTLSCSPISGHRSVSWYQQTPGQGLQFLFEYFSETQRNKGNFPGRFSGRQFSNSRSEMNVSTLELGDSALYLCASSLVGTGRNEQYFGPGTRLTVT.

The chain combines TRBV20-1 with TRBJ2-2; TRBD2 aligns across 8 bases. V trimming: 1 base; J trimming: 6 bases; junction bases outside the gene matches: 13. From germline, CDR1 is DFQATT and CDR2 SNEGSKA (reference sequence). The CDR3 totals 17 residues. The CDR3 sequence is CSARAPGTSGSSGELFF. As DNA, the CDR3 is TGCAGTGCTAGAGCCCCCGGGACTAGTGGCTCTTCCGGGGAGCTGTTTTTT.

The chain joins TRBV20-1 to TRBJ1-2; no firm D call. Germline V lookup: CDR1 DFQATT, CDR2 SNEGSKA (reference sequence). This CDR3 has 13 residues. V was clipped by 0 bases and J by 8 bases, with 13 bases between them. As DNA, the CDR3 is TGCAGTGCTAGAGATAGTGACAATCAGGGCTACACCTTC. It is translated as CSARDSDNQGYTF.

About this clonotype itself: In this CDR3 the conserved last residue, phenylalanine or tryptophan, is missing, so a read error is likely. The chain uses TRBV20-1 and TRBJ2-1; maybe TRBD2 (6 bases). V lost 7 bases to trimming and J lost 5 bases, with 18 bases between them. Germline CDR1 is DFQATT and CDR2 is SNEGSKA (reference sequence). The CDR3 has 14 residues. This CDR3 is CSVYGSQLDNEQFL. CDR3 nucleotides: TGCAGTGTTTACGGGAGCCAATTGGACAATGAGCAGTTCTTG.

This clonotype has just a few counts. V and J are TRBV20-1 and TRBJ1-1; D call uncertain. The CDR3 covers 11 residues. The V and J ends lost 6 bases and 5 bases respectively, with 10 bases between them. CDR1 and CDR2 (germline): DFQATT, SNEGSKA (reference sequence). CDR3 amino acids: CSAPIGTEAFF. DNA for the CDR3: TGCAGTGCCCCAATCGGAACTGAAGCTTTCTTT.

A few counts support this clonotype. V is TRBV28 and J is TRBJ1-5; no firm D call. This CDR3 spans 16 amino acids. V lost 2 bases to trimming and J lost 0 bases, with 11 bases between them. Looked up from germline, CDR1 is MDHEN and CDR2 is SYDVKM. CDR3 region: CASSLQPRISNQPQHF. CDR3 in DNA: TGTGCCAGCAGTTTACAGCCACGGATTAGCAATCAGCCCCAGCATTTT.

The rearrangement links TRBV2 to TRBJ2-7, with a tentative D call TRBD1 (6 bases). The V end was cut by 6 bases, the J end by 5 bases, with 17 bases between. The CDR3 extends over 14 amino acids. Germline-derived CDR1 and CDR2 are SNHLY and FYNNEI. CDR3 coding DNA: TGTGCCAGCAGCCGGGACACCCTGAATAACGAGCAGTACTTC. Its protein product is CASSRDTLNNEQYF.

The rearrangement uses TRBV5-1 and TRBJ2-1; the D gene is possibly TRBD2 (6 bases). V was trimmed by 6 bases and J by 1 base, leaving 11 bases between them. Looked up from germline, CDR1 is SGHRS and CDR2 is YFSETQ. This CDR3 contains 14 residues. The CDR3 loop reads CASIGGDSYNEQFF. CDR3 DNA: TGCGCCAGCATAGGAGGGGATTCCTACAATGAGCAGTTCTTC.

This clonotype has just a few counts. The chain links TRBV7-9 to TRBJ2-1; weak D call: TRBD1 (6 bases). CDR1 is SEHNR and CDR2 is FQNEAQ in the germline V gene (reference sequence). Trimming took off 5 bases at V and 1 base at J, with 15 bases between the two ends. This CDR3 contains 16 residues. DNA of the CDR3: TGTGCCAGCAGCCCCGAAGGGGGTCCGTCCTACAATGAGCAGTTCTTC. It yields the protein CASSPEGGPSYNEQFF.